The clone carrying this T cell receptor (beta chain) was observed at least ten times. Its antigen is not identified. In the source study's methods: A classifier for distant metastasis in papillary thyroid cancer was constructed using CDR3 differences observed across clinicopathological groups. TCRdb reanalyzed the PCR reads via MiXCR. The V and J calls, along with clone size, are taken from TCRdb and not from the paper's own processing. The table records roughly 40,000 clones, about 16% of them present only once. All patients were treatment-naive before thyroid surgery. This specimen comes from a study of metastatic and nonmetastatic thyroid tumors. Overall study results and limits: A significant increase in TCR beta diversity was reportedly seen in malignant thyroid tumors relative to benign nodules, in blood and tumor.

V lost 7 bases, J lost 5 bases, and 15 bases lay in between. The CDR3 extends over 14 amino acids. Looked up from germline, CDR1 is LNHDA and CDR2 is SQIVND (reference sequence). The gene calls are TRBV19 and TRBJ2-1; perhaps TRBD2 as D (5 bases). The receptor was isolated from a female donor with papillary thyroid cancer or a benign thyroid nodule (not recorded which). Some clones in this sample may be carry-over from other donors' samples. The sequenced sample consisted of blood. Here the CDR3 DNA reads TGTGCCAGTACCCAGAGGCTAGCAAACAATGAGCAGTTCTTC. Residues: CASTQRLANNEQFF.